This TCR beta chain appears in the sequencing data of a study of T cell responses to AZD1222 COVID-19 vaccine. TCRdb's copy holds only in-frame clones and misses some; the assay was immunoSEQ multiplex PCR. The table includes tens of thousands of clones, 88% detected once. CDR1 and CDR2 (germline): LGHNT, FRNRAP. The CDR3 length is 14 residues. Germline trimming cut 6 bases from V and 3 bases from J; bases unmatched to any gene: 7. Study-wide findings and caveats: The number of AZD1222 recipients seropositive at baseline was only 6 or 7. Donors skewed white British and female; clonal diversity was possibly underestimated. When two AZD1222 doses had been given, Spike-specific TCR breadth and depth rose.

As regards this clone: Its cognate antigen is unknown.

This receptor was identified in an adult who received the MenACWY meningococcal vaccine as a control. Source: peripheral blood, taken 28 days after the second dose of the MenACWY control vaccine. This chain links TRBV12-5 with TRBJ1-2; 7 bases agree with TRBD1. The CDR3 DNA is TGTGCTAGTGGCCCCCCGACAGGGCACTATGGCTACACCTTC. Protein product: CASGPPTGHYGYTF.